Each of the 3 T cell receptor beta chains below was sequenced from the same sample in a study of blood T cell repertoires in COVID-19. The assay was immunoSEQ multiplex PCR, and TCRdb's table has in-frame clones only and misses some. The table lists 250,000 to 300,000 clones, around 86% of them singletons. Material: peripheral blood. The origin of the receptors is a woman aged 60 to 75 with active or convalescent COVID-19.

The CDR3 protein is CASSQGENGGNQPQHF. The CDR3 bases are TGTGCCAGCAGCCAAGGTGAAAATGGAGGAAATCAGCCCCAGCATTTT. This rearrangement joins TRBV3-1 (or the pseudogene TRBV3-2) to TRBJ1-5; D remains unclear. CDR1 and CDR2 (germline): LGHDT, YNNKEL (reference sequence). V gave up 1 base and J gave up 4 bases, with 14 bases separating them. This CDR3 comprises 16 residues.

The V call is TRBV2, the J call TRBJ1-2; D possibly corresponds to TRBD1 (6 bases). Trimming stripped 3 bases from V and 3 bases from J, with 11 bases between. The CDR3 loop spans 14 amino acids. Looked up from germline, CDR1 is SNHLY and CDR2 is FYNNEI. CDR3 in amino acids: CASSDWGLDYGYTF. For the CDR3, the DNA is TGTGCCAGCAGTGATTGGGGGCTAGACTATGGCTACACCTTC.

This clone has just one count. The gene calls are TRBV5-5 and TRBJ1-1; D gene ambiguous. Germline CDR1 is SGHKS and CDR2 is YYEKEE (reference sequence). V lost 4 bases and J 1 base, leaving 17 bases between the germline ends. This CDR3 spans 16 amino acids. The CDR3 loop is CASSQDGLGANTEAFF. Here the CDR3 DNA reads TGTGCCAGCAGCCAGGACGGACTTGGAGCGAACACTGAAGCTTTCTTT.